This TCR beta chain stems from a study of T cell responses to AZD1222 COVID-19 vaccine. Notes on the study in general: Donors were mostly white British, more females; clonal diversity possibly underestimated. The breadth and depth of Spike-specific TCRs increased once two AZD1222 doses had been given. Close to half of all spike-specific TCRs reportedly target regions of the variants that are unmutated. Along spike, vaccine-associated CD4 TCRs were found throughout, with dominance at 160-218 and 743-854.

With respect to this clone: Antigen: not known.

Assay used: immunoSEQ multiplex PCR; TCRdb lists only in-frame clones, some missing. The sample has some 160,000 clones; roughly 91% are singletons. CDR1 and CDR2 (germline): SGHRS, YFSETQ. J gave up 2 bases and V 2 bases, and 4 bases lay outside the gene matches. This CDR3 is 16 amino acids long. This sequence was found in an adult who received the AZD1222 COVID-19 vaccine. This chain connects TRBV5-1 to TRBJ2-3; 11 bases are shared with TRBD2. The material was peripheral blood, obtained 28 days after the second AZD1222 dose. The CDR3 is CASSFGTSGYTDTQYF. The CDR3 nucleotides read TGCGCCAGCAGCTTCGGGACTAGCGGCTACACAGATACGCAGTATTTT.